This T cell receptor beta chain was retrieved from a study of T cell changes during pregnancy in multiple sclerosis (dated by TCRdb to about 2019). Study-wide context: The study looked at changes in the T cell repertoire across pregnancy in women with multiple sclerosis.

Regarding this clone: The antigen it binds to is not known. Base-call qualities are not available, and no considerably larger clone is one nucleotide away.

Library construction relied on the immunoSEQ multiplex PCR assay. TCRdb retrieved this table from immuneACCESS and kept in-frame rearrangements only. Not all clones are present; in checked studies, unresolved V genes account for under half, and no reason is known for the remainder. Within this sample are about 30,000 clones, with about nine tenths of them counted one time only. About 4.5% of the sample is taken by the ten largest. As encoded in the germline V gene, CDR1 is MDHEN while CDR2 is SYDVKM. Deletion took 4 bases off V and 7 bases off J, with a span of 20 bases between the germline ends. The CDR3 goes from the cysteine to the phenylalanine over 16 residues. Only CDR3 DNA remains: 48 bases, in frame from the first base.

The TCR comes from a female donor with multiple sclerosis, enrolled in a pregnancy study. Recombination connected TRBV28 to TRBJ1-5; TRBD1 is perhaps the D gene, given 5 matching bases. The material was CD8+ T cells from peripheral blood mononuclear cells, obtained in the second trimester of pregnancy. The CDR3 region: CASSSRGGALGQPQHF. The nucleotide sequence is given as TGTGCCAGCAGTTCGAGGGGAGGGGCGCTGGGGCAGCCCCAGCATTTT.